The 15 T cell receptor beta chains below all came from one sample that was sequenced in a study of blood T cell repertoires in COVID-19 (dated by TCRdb to between 2020 and 2021). Library prep was done by the immunoSEQ multiplex PCR assay. Imported from immuneACCESS, the table was reduced by TCRdb to in-frame sequences with V and J called. These copies leave out some clones; in studies compared against another copy, an unresolved V gene accounts for under half, and the cause of the remainder is not known. Present in this sample are approximately 450,000 clones, roughly 90% of which were seen just once. The ten largest clones take up roughly 4% of the sample. The sample consisted of peripheral blood. The origin of the receptors is a woman aged 25 to 39 with acute or convalescent COVID-19.

The rearrangement uses TRBV30 and TRBJ2-7; 12 nucleotides align to TRBD2. V gave up 1 base and J gave up 2 bases; unmatched junction bases: 6. Germline V CDR1 and CDR2: GTSNPN, SVGIG (reference sequence). The CDR3 length is 16 residues. DNA for the CDR3: TGTGCCTGGAGTGGACTAGCGGGGGCCGAAACCTACGAGCAGTACTTC. Translating gives CAWSGLAGAETYEQYF.

This clone was found once. The chain couples TRBV24-1 to TRBJ2-6; 8 bases fit TRBD1. This CDR3 region has 21 residues. Germline lookup yields CDR1 KGHDR and CDR2 SFDVKD. Trimming cost V 3 bases and J 0 bases; bases outside gene matches: 15. CDR3 sequence: CATSDRRTGPLSTSGANVLTF. The CDR3 DNA is TGTGCCACCAGTGATCGAAGGACAGGGCCTCTTTCCACCTCTGGGGCCAACGTCCTGACTTTC.

This clone appeared a few times. This sequence joins TRBV19 and TRBJ2-1; 7 bases map to TRBD2. Germline V CDR1 and CDR2: LNHDA, SQIVND (reference sequence). The CDR3 sequence is 16 residues long. J lost 4 bases, V lost 4 bases, and 10 bases had no gene match. Here the CDR3 reads CASSNPEAGRYNEQFF. CDR3 in DNA: TGTGCCAGTAGTAACCCGGAAGCGGGGAGATACAATGAGCAGTTCTTC.

CDR3 protein: CARRSGADNSPLHF. The CDR3 bases are TGTGCCAGACGAAGCGGAGCAGATAATTCACCCCTCCACTTT. The chain is built from TRBV14 and TRBJ1-6; the D is unclear. V lost 9 bases to trimming and J lost 5 bases, with 14 bases between them. Germline CDR1 is SGHDN and CDR2 is FVKESK. The CDR3 has 14 residues.

The chain employs TRBV5-4 and TRBJ1-3; D is ambiguous. Between the trimmed V and J ends, which lost 4 bases and 0 bases, there was a span of 14 bases. The CDR3 contains 16 residues. Germline assignment: CDR1 SGHNT and CDR2 YYREEE (reference sequence). CDR3 DNA: TGTGCCAGCAGCCCTCCCCCCGGGAGCTCTGGAAACACCATATATTTT. Protein sequence: CASSPPPGSSGNTIYF.

This chain joins TRBV5-4 and TRBJ2-2, with 9 bases fitting TRBD1. Germline-derived CDR1 and CDR2 are SGHNT and YYREEE (reference sequence). The V and J ends lost 3 bases and 7 bases, in that order; junction bases with no gene match: 16. This CDR3 comprises 18 residues. Written as DNA, the CDR3 is TGTGCCAGCAGCTACGAATTTGGGACAGGGAGGGACAGCGGGGAGCTGTTTTTT. Translation gives CASSYEFGTGRDSGELFF.

This chain uses TRBV12-3 or TRBV12-4 with TRBJ2-1; TRBD2 is a possible D gene (6 bases). The CDR3 extends over 13 amino acids. Trimming took off 2 bases at V and 9 bases at J, with 11 bases between the two ends. This CDR3 reads CASSLSRAGEQFF. DNA of the CDR3: TGTGCCAGCAGTTTAAGTAGAGCGGGTGAGCAGTTCTTC.

The chain joins TRBV2 to TRBJ1-5; 7 nucleotides agree with TRBD1. Germline CDR1 is SNHLY and CDR2 is FYNNEI. The V and J ends lost 6 bases and 3 bases, in that order; junction bases with no gene match: 8. The CDR3 runs to 15 residues. The CDR3 spells CASRDRTGINQPQHF. DNA of the CDR3: TGTGCCAGCAGGGACAGGACGGGGATCAATCAGCCCCAGCATTTT. The full variable domain, completed using reference TRBV2 and TRBJ1-5, is EPEVTQTPSHQVTQMGQEVILRCVPISNHLYFYWYRQILGQKVEFLVSFYNNEISEKSEIFDDQFSVERPDGSNFTLKIRSTKLEDSAMYFCASRDRTGINQPQHFGDGTRLSIL.

The genes are TRBV7-9 and TRBJ2-4; D perhaps matches TRBD2 (7 bases). The CDR3 is 16 residues long. The V end was cut by 5 bases, the J end by 0 bases, with 14 bases between. From germline, CDR1 is SEHNR and CDR2 FQNEAQ (reference sequence). This CDR3 reads CASSPGGGLAKNIQYF. CDR3 bases: TGTGCCAGCAGCCCGGGGGGCGGACTAGCCAAAAACATTCAGTACTTC.

CDR3: CASSTQLGRTDTQYF. CDR3 DNA: TGTGCCAGCAGCACCCAACTAGGACGCACAGATACGCAGTATTTT. The chain has TRBV7-2 and TRBJ2-3, with a tentative D call TRBD2 (5 bases). From germline, CDR1 is SGHTA and CDR2 FQGNSA. The CDR3 has 15 amino acids. V lost 5 bases and J lost 1, with 13 bases in between.

This clone was found a few times. The chain carries TRBV5-6 and TRBJ1-6; 8 nucleotides agree with TRBD1. J was trimmed by 8 bases and V by 4 bases; bases with no gene match: 8. CDR1 is SGHDT, CDR2 YYEEEE, per germline. The CDR3 consists of 15 residues. The CDR3 is CASSRRQGKDSPLHF. DNA for the CDR3: TGTGCCAGCAGCAGGCGACAGGGGAAAGATTCACCCCTCCACTTT.

In this sample, this clone turned up once. The V gene is TRBV4-1, the J gene TRBJ2-5; D is possibly TRBD2 (5 bases). V gave up 3 bases and J gave up 4 bases, with 18 bases separating them. The CDR3 runs to 16 residues. From germline, CDR1 is MGHRA and CDR2 YSYEKL. CDR3 protein: CASSQSSGISLETQYF. The CDR3 coding sequence is TGCGCCAGCAGCCAGAGTTCGGGGATCAGTTTAGAGACCCAGTACTTC.

V usage is TRBV5-1 and J usage is TRBJ2-1; 11 nucleotides agree with TRBD2. The CDR3 sequence is 19 residues long. CDR1 is SGHRS and CDR2 is YFSETQ in the germline V gene. V shed 4 bases and J 5 bases; nucleotides not matched to a gene: 17. In nucleotides, the CDR3 is TGCGCCAGCAGCCGCAAAAAATTAGCGGGGGGGCTCGAGGACAATGAGCAGTTCTTC. Amino acid sequence: CASSRKKLAGGLEDNEQFF.

This chain joins TRBV29-1 and TRBJ1-1; weak D call: TRBD1 (5 bases). The length of the CDR3 is 13 residues. With 7 bases removed from V and 4 bases from J, the gap between germline ends came to 16 bases. The germline V gene has CDR1 SQVTM and CDR2 ANQGSEA. The CDR3 nucleotides are TGCAGCGGGGGGTTGGGAGGAGGCACTGAAGCTTTCTTT. Translation gives CSGGLGGGTEAFF.

This chain connects TRBV19 to TRBJ1-2; the D gene is possibly TRBD1 (5 bases). The germline gives CDR1 LNHDA, CDR2 SQIVND (reference sequence). The CDR3 loop spans 17 amino acids. Trimming took 4 bases from V and 4 from J, leaving 22 bases between them. The CDR3 bases are TGTGCCAGTAGTACTCAAGGGACTGCCCCGAGGATCTATGGCTACACCTTC. Encoded protein: CASSTQGTAPRIYGYTF. Based on the CDR3 plus reference TRBV19 and TRBJ1-2, the full variable domain is DGGITQSPKYLFRKEGQNVTLSCEQNLNHDAMYWYRQDPGQGLRLIYYSQIVNDFQKGDIAEGYSVSREKKESFPLTVTSAQKNPTAFYLCASSTQGTAPRIYGYTFGSGTRLTVV.